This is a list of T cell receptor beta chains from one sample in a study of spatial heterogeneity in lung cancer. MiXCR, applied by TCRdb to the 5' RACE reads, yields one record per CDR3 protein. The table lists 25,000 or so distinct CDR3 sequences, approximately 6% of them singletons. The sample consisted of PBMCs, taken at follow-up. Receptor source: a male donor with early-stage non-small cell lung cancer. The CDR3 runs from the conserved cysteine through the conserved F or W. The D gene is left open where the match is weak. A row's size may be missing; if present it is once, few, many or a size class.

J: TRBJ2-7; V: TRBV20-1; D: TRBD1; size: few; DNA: TGCAGTGCCGGGACAGGAAGGTCCTACGAGCAGTACTTC; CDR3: CSAGTGRSYEQYF
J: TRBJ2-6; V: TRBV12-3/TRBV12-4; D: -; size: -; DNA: TGTGCCATTCCAGGGGTGAGCTCTGGGGCCAACGTCCTGACTTTC; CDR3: CAIPGVSSGANVLTF
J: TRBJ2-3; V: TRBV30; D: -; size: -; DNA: TGTGCCTGGACGTGGAAAGATACGCAGTATTTT; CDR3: CAWTWKDTQYF
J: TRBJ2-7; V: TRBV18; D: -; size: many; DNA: TGTGCCAGCCGCCGGGACCATATCTCCTACGAGCAGTACTTC; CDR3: CASRRDHISYEQYF
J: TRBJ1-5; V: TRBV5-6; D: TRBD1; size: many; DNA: TGTGCCAGCAGCTCCGGGACAGGGGGATATCAGCCCCAGCATTTT; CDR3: CASSSGTGGYQPQHF
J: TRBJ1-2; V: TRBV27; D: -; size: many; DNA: TGTGCCAGCAGTTTTCAGGGCCGGGGCTATGGCTACACCTTC; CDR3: CASSFQGRGYGYTF
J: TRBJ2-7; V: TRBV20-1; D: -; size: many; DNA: TGCAGTGCTAGTCACATAACGAGCTACGAGCAGTACTTC; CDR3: CSASHITSYEQYF
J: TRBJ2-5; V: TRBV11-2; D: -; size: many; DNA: TGTGCCAGCAGCTCGGAGGGAGAGACCCAGTACTTC; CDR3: CASSSEGETQYF
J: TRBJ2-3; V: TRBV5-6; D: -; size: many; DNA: TGTGCCAGCAGCTACGCGGAGGCAGATACGCAGTATTTT; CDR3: CASSYAEADTQYF
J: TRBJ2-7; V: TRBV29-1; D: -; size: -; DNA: TGCAGCGTTACCGACAGGTACGAGCAGTACTTC; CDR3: CSVTDRYEQYF
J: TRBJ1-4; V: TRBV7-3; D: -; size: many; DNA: TGTGCCAGCAGCTTAACAGGGGCTAATGAAAAACTGTTTTTT; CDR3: CASSLTGANEKLFF
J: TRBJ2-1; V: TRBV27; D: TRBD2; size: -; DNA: TGTGCCAGCAGTTTTGGGCGGGAGGCGGATGAGCAGTTCTTC; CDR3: CASSFGREADEQFF
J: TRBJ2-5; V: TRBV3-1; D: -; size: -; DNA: TGTGCCAGCAGCCAGAGATACCCGTTCCAAGAGACCCAGTACTTC; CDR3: CASSQRYPFQETQYF
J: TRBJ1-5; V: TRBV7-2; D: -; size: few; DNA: TGTGCCAGCAGCTTCGTCTCAGAGAGCTATAGCAATCAGCCCCAGCATTTT; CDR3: CASSFVSESYSNQPQHF
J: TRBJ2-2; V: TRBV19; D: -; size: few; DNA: TGTGCCAGTAGTATAGACAGCGGGGAGCTGTTTTTT; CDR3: CASSIDSGELFF
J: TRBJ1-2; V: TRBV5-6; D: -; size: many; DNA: TGTGCCAGCAGCTCCTTCGGCTATGGCTACACCTTC; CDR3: CASSSFGYGYTF
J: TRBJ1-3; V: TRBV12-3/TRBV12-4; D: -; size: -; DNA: TGTGCCAGCAGTCGGGGGGGCAGTGGAAACACCATATATTTT; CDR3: CASSRGGSGNTIYF
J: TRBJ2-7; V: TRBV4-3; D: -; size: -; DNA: TGCGCCAGCAGCCAAGATTCCGGGACATACGCCTACGAGCAGTACTTC; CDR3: CASSQDSGTYAYEQYF
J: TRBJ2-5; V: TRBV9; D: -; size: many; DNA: TGTGCCAGCAGCGATTTAGAGACCCAGTACTTC; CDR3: CASSDLETQYF
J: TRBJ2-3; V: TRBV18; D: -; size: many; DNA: TGTGCCAGCTCACCACGAAACACAGATACGCAGTATTTT; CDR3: CASSPRNTDTQYF
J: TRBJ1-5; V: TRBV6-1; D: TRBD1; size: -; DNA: TGTGCCAGCAGTGAGGACCGGGACAGCTATAGCAATCAGCCCCAGCATTTT; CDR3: CASSEDRDSYSNQPQHF
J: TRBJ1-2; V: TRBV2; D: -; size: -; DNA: TGTGCCAGCAGTGAAAACAGGCAGTATGGCTACACCTTC; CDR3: CASSENRQYGYTF
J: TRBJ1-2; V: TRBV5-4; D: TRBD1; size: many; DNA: TGTGCCAGCAAAGGGACAGGGGTATTGATTGGTCGTGGCTACACCTTC; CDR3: CASKGTGVLIGRGYTF
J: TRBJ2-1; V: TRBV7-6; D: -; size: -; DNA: TGTGCCAGCAGCTTAGGTGGGAGCCGCAATGAGCAGTTCTTC; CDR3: CASSLGGSRNEQFF
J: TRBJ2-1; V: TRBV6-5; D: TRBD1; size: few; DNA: TGTGCCAGCAGTTACCAACGGGACAGGGGTTCGGAGCAGTTCTTC; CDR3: CASSYQRDRGSEQFF
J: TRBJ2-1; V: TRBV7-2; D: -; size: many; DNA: TGTGCCAGCAGCTTAAGTTGGGAAGAGCAGTTCTTC; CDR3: CASSLSWEEQFF
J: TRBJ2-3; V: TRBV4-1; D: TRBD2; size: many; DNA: TGCGCCAGCAGCCAGCGGGAGTCCAGCACAGATACGCAGTATTTT; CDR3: CASSQRESSTDTQYF